This TCR beta chain was identified in a study of cytomegalovirus exposure and HLA in healthy donors. The PCR used 60 Vbeta and 13 Jbeta primers. The data were produced by immunoSEQ multiplex PCR, yet TCRdb's version contains in-frame clones alone and is incomplete. The table lists some 170,000 clones, more than 75% of them singletons. The CDR3 runs 15 residues. V lost 6 bases to trimming and J lost 7 bases; unmatched junction nucleotides: 12. Germline CDR1 SNHLY, CDR2 FYNNEI. The chain couples TRBV2 to TRBJ2-1; 7 bases are a match to TRBD2. This clonotype was sampled from a girl aged 5 to 17 in good health and CMV-seropositive. The sample consisted of PBMCs. The CDR3 loop is CASSAWWGGRNEQFF. The CDR3 DNA follows: TGTGCCAGCAGCGCCTGGTGGGGGGGTCGTAATGAGCAGTTCTTC. Filled out from reference TRBV2 and TRBJ2-1, the complete variable domain reads EPEVTQTPSHQVTQMGQEVILRCVPISNHLYFYWYRQILGQKVEFLVSFYNNEISEKSEIFDDQFSVERPDGSNFTLKIRSTKLEDSAMYFCASSAWWGGRNEQFFGPGTRLTVL.